The T cell receptor (beta chain) described here comes from a study of cytomegalovirus exposure and HLA in healthy donors. Points from the study as a whole: According to a later analysis, most TCR beta chains associated with CMV appeared HLA-restricted.

CDR3 size: 13 residues. Trimming shortened V by 8 bases and J by 4 bases, and 12 bases separated the two germline ends. Germline CDR1 LNHNV, CDR2 YYDKDF (reference sequence). This PCR relied on a set of 60 Vbeta primers and 13 Jbeta primers. The method was immunoSEQ multiplex PCR; TCRdb's version includes in-frame clones alone and lacks a portion of them. In the table there are some 150,000 clones, 60% to 80% of which are singletons. Unrecorded immune exposure was likely among donors, who were nominally healthy when sampled. This clone was counted once. Its matching antigen is unknown. Input material: PBMCs. The rearrangement links TRBV15 to TRBJ1-3; D ambiguous. The TCR sequence derives from a man aged 60 to 69 in good health and CMV-seronegative. The CDR3 DNA is TGTGCCACCTCTACGCGGGGAGGAAACACCATATATTTT. Its translation: CATSTRGGNTIYF.